This is a list of T cell receptor beta chains from one sample in a study of T cell changes during pregnancy in multiple sclerosis. Assay: immunoSEQ multiplex PCR; the TCRdb copy retains only in-frame clones and omits some. Of about 59,000 clones listed, over 85% are singletons. Sample: CD8+ T cells from peripheral blood mononuclear cells, taken in the third trimester of pregnancy. All receptors come from a female donor with multiple sclerosis, enrolled in a pregnancy study. The CDR3 runs from the conserved cysteine through the conserved F or W. A D gene is named only where the DNA matches it firmly. Only some rows state a clone size, as once, few, many or a class for expanded clones.

cdr3_nt | cdr3_aa | v_call | clone_size | d_call | j_call
TGTGCCAGCAGCTTTGTTGTTGGGGGGGCCAAGGAGCAGTTCTTC | CASSFVVGGAKEQFF | TRBV7-9 | . | . | TRBJ2-1
TGTGCCAGCAGTGACGATGGGACAGGGTCTACCGGGGAGCTGTTTTTT | CASSDDGTGSTGELFF | TRBV6-4 | . | TRBD1 | TRBJ2-2
TGTGCCAGCAGCGCAAGGTGGACAGGGCTTAATGAAAAACTGTTTTTT | CASSARWTGLNEKLFF | TRBV7-2 | . | TRBD1 | TRBJ1-4
TGTGCCAGCAGTTTAGGGGGCACTCTCTATGGCTACACCTTC | CASSLGGTLYGYTF | TRBV7-9 | . | TRBD1 | TRBJ1-2
TGTGCCAGCAGCTTAGGCAGGGCGGACTATGGCTACACCTTC | CASSLGRADYGYTF | TRBV7-9 | . | . | TRBJ1-2
TGTGCCAGCAGCCAAGACAGGACTAGCCCCTCCTACGAGCAGTACTTC | CASSQDRTSPSYEQYF | TRBV4-2 | . | TRBD2 | TRBJ2-7
TGTGCTAGTGGCACAGGAGACTCTGGAAACACCATATATTTT | CASGTGDSGNTIYF | TRBV12-5 | . | . | TRBJ1-3
TGTGCCAGCAGCGCAGAGACAGGGGTCGACCTTCAGCCCCAGCATTTT | CASSAETGVDLQPQHF | TRBV9 | . | TRBD1 | TRBJ1-5
TGTGCCAGCAGTGCCGATTCTAGCGGGAGGGCTTCCGAGCAGTACTTC | CASSADSSGRASEQYF | TRBV27 | . | TRBD2 | TRBJ2-7
TGCGCCAGCAGCTTGAGGGACAGGGGAGGGAGGCAGCCCCAGCATTTT | CASSLRDRGGRQPQHF | TRBV5-1 | . | TRBD1 | TRBJ1-5
TGTGCCTGGAGTGCTTGGACAACTAACTATGGCTACACCTTC | CAWSAWTTNYGYTF | TRBV30 | once | . | TRBJ1-2
TGTGCCAGCAGTTTATGGCCCCCGGACAGGGCAAACTATGGCTACACCTTC | CASSLWPPDRANYGYTF | TRBV27 | . | TRBD1 | TRBJ1-2
TGTGCCAGCAGCCAAGTTAGCGGGAGTAGCGAGCAGTACTTC | CASSQVSGSSEQYF | TRBV14 | . | TRBD2 | TRBJ2-7
TGCGCCAGCAGCCTGAGGACAGGGGGCACGAACACTGAAGCTTTCTTT | CASSLRTGGTNTEAFF | TRBV5-1 | once | TRBD1 | TRBJ1-1
TGTGCCACCGGACTAGCGGGCGACAATGAGCAGTTCTTC | CATGLAGDNEQFF | TRBV15 | . | TRBD2 | TRBJ2-1
TGTGCCAGCAGTGAAGGGACAGGGGGAAACACCATATATTTT | CASSEGTGGNTIYF | TRBV6-1 | once | TRBD1 | TRBJ1-3
TGCGCCAGCAGCCTGATGCTAACTCAAGAGACCCAGTACTTC | CASSLMLTQETQYF | TRBV4-1 | once | . | TRBJ2-5
TGTGCCAGCAGTTTAATGATACTAGCGGGAGGTGCCGGGGAGCTGTTTTTT | CASSLMILAGGAGELFF | TRBV28 | . | TRBD2 | TRBJ2-2
TGTGCCAGTAGTATTGGCGCGGGGGGCACTGAAGCTTTCTTT | CASSIGAGGTEAFF | TRBV19 | . | . | TRBJ1-1
TGTGCCAGCAGACACTCCGGGACAGCTTACAATGAGCAGTTCTTC | CASRHSGTAYNEQFF | TRBV14 | once | TRBD1 | TRBJ2-1
TGCAGCGTTGAACCTAGCGGGAGGGACACCGGGGAGCTGTTTTTT | CSVEPSGRDTGELFF | TRBV29-1 | . | TRBD2 | TRBJ2-2
TGTGCCAGCAGCTTATTAGGTCAAGGGGTTTCCTACGAGCAGTACTTC | CASSLLGQGVSYEQYF | TRBV11-2 | . | . | TRBJ2-7
TGCGCCAGCAGCGGCCTCGCGGGGTCCTACGAGCAGTACTTC | CASSGLAGSYEQYF | TRBV5-1 | once | . | TRBJ2-7
TGTGCCACCAGCAGAGGTACTAGCGGCATCACGTACGAGCAGTACTTC | CATSRGTSGITYEQYF | TRBV15 | . | TRBD2 | TRBJ2-7
TGTGCCAGCAGCCTCAGCGGGAGTCTAAATGAGCAGTTCTTC | CASSLSGSLNEQFF | TRBV28 | . | TRBD2 | TRBJ2-1
TGCGCCAGCAGCCTAACGATTACGGGGGCAACTAATGAAAAACTGTTTTTT | CASSLTITGATNEKLFF | TRBV5-1 | once | . | TRBJ1-4
TGCGCCAGCAGCTTTTACAGCTCCTACGAGCAGTACTTC | CASSFYSSYEQYF | TRBV5-1 | . | . | TRBJ2-7
TGTGCCAGCAGCTTAAATAGAGGGGGTATTGGTGAGCAGTTCTTC | CASSLNRGGIGEQFF | TRBV13 | . | . | TRBJ2-1
TGTGCCAGCAGCAACAGAGGTCTAGCGGGAGGGTTCACGTACGAGCAGTACTTC | CASSNRGLAGGFTYEQYF | TRBV13 | once | TRBD2 | TRBJ2-7
TGTGCCACCAGCAGAGTCCTGGGACAGGTTGAGGGTCGCGAGCAGTACTTC | CATSRVLGQVEGREQYF | TRBV15 | . | TRBD1 | TRBJ2-7
TGCGCCAGCAGCCAAGGGTCAGGGGACTACGAGCAGTACTTC | CASSQGSGDYEQYF | TRBV4-1 | . | . | TRBJ2-7
TGTGCCAGCAGCCCAATCTTCGGGGGCTATGGCTACACCTTC | CASSPIFGGYGYTF | TRBV7-7 | . | . | TRBJ1-2
TGTGCCAGCAGCGTAGGTTCCCGGTGGGCGCAAGAGACCCAGTACTTC | CASSVGSRWAQETQYF | TRBV9 | . | . | TRBJ2-5
TGTGCCAGCAGTTCCAATTACAATGAGCAGTTCTTC | CASSSNYNEQFF | TRBV27 | . | . | TRBJ2-1